This T cell receptor (beta chain) was recorded in a study of OX40 agonist ivuxolimab in advanced cancers. J lost 2 bases, V lost 6 bases, and 18 bases had no gene match. The CDR3 consists of 19 residues. Germline V lookup: CDR1 KGHSH, CDR2 LQKENI. This table comes from immunoSEQ multiplex PCR, and its TCRdb copy is limited to in-frame clones, with some not included. The table shows approximately 61,000 clones, with around 90% occurring only once. The source material was CD4+ or CD8+ T cells sorted from blood, sampled in a trial of the OX40 agonist ivuxolimab. The chain uses TRBV18 and TRBJ1-5, with 8 bases matching TRBD1. The clonotype originates from an adult with an advanced solid tumor such as melanoma, head and neck, liver or kidney cancer. This chain's CDR3 is CASSSTRGQGASGNQPQHF. DNA of the CDR3: TGTGCCAGCTCCTCCACGCGGGGGCAGGGGGCGTCGGGCAATCAGCCCCAGCATTTT.